These 4 T cell receptor beta chains share one sample of origin, sequenced in a study of T cells in Graves' hyperthyroidism and ophthalmopathy. The investigators amplified TCR beta CDR3 regions from RNA transcripts. The TCR CDR3 first-round RT-PCR relied on the HTBI primer set. TCRdb called the multiplex PCR reads again in MiXCR, with one record for every CDR3 protein. The sample shows roughly 380,000 distinct CDR3 sequences, roughly 13% of them seen only once. Sequencing was carried out using blood. The receptors stem from a woman aged 55-69 years with Graves' hyperthyroidism.

The rearrangement links TRBV11-3 to TRBJ1-4, with D unresolved. V lost 5 bases and J 0 bases, leaving 13 bases between the germline ends. The CDR3 runs to 16 residues. Germline CDR1 reads SGHNT; CDR2 reads YENEEA. DNA for the CDR3: TGTGCCAGCAGCCCCCAGTTGGGTGCAACTAATGAAAAACTGTTTTTT. Translated, it gives CASSPQLGATNEKLFF.

This clonotype was found many times. The J gene is TRBJ1-2, the V gene TRBV5-8; 7 positions agree with TRBD1. Looked up from germline, CDR1 is SGHTS and CDR2 is YDEGEE. V was clipped by 0 bases and J by 1 base; unmatched bases: 6. The CDR3 sequence is 16 residues long. CDR3 protein: CASSLGRGVGNYGYTF. The CDR3 nucleotides read TGTGCCAGCAGCTTGGGCAGGGGGGTCGGTAACTATGGCTACACCTTC.

This clonotype has a handful of counts. Here the CDR3 DNA reads TGTGCCAGCAGTCTACAGGGGATCGGGTCCGGGGAGCTGTTTTTT. Its protein is CASSLQGIGSGELFF. The chain employs TRBV27 and TRBJ2-2, with 7 bases fitting TRBD1. With 5 bases clipped from V and 6 bases from J, the junction kept 9 bases outside the gene matches. Germline V lookup: CDR1 MNHEY, CDR2 SMNVEV (reference sequence). The CDR3 sequence is 15 residues long.

This sequence joins TRBV6-1 and TRBJ1-5; maybe TRBD1 (6 bases). The CDR3 is 14 amino acids. Germline lookup yields CDR1 MNHNS and CDR2 SASEGT. V lost 0 bases to trimming and J lost 6 bases, with 9 bases between them. The CDR3 sequence: CASSEAGGVQPQHF. CDR3 sequence (DNA): TGTGCCAGCAGTGAAGCGGGGGGCGTTCAGCCCCAGCATTTT.